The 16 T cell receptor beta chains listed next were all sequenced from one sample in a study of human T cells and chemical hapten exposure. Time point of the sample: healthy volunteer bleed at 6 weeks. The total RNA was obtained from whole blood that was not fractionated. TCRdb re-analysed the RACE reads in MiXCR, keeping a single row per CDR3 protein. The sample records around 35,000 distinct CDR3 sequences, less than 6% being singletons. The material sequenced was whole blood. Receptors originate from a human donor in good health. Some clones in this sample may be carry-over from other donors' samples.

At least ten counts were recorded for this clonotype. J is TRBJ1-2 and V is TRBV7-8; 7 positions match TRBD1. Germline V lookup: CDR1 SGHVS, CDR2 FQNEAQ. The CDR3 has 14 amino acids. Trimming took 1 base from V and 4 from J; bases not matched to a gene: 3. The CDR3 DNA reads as TGTGCCAGCAGCTTAGGGACAGGAACCTATGGCTACACCTTC. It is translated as CASSLGTGTYGYTF.

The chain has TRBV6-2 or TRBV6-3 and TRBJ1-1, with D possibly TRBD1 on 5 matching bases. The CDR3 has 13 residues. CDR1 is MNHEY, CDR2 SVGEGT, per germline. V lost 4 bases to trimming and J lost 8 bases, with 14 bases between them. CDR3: CASSSQAGTEAFF. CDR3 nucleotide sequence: TGTGCCAGCAGTTCCCAGGCGGGGACCGAAGCTTTCTTT.

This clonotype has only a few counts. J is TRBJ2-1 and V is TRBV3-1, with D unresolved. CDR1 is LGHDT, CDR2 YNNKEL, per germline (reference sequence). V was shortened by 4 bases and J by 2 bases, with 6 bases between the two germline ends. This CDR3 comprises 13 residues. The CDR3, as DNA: TGTGCCAGCAGCCCCCTGGCCTACAATGAGCAGTTCTTC. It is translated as CASSPLAYNEQFF.

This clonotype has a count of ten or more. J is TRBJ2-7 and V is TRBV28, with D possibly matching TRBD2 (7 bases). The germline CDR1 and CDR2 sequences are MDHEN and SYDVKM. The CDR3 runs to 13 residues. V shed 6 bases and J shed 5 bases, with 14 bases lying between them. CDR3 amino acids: CASRNTGRDEQYF. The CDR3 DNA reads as TGTGCCAGCAGGAACACAGGGAGGGACGAGCAGTACTTC.

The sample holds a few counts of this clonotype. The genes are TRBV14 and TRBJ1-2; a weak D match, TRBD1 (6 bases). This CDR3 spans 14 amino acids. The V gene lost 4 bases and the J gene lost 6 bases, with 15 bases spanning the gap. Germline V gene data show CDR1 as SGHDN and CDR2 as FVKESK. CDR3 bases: TGTGCCAGCAGCCCCCCTTACCAGGGGCATGGCTACACCTTC. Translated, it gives CASSPPYQGHGYTF.

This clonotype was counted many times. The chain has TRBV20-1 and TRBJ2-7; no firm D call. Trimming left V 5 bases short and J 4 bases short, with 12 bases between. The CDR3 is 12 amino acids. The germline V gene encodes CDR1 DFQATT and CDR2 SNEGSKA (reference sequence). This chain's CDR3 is CSAPEALYEQYF. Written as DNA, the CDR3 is TGCAGTGCTCCGGAAGCCCTTTACGAGCAGTACTTC.

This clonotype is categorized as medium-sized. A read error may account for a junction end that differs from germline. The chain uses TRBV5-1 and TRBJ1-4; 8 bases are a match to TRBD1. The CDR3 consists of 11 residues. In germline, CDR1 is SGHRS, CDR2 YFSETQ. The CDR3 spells CASSGGQGLIF. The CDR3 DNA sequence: TGCGCCAGCAGCGGCGGACAGGGCTTAATTTTT.

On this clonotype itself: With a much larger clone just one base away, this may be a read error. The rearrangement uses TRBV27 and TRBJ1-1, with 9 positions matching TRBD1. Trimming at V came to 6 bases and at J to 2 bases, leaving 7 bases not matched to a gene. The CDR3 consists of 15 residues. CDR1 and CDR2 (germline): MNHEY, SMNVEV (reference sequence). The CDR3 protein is CASRSGQGSNTEAFF. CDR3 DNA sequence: TGTGCCAGCAGAAGCGGACAGGGGAGTAACACTGAAGCTTTCTTT.

The chain's CDR3 is CSARDLQNEAFF. The CDR3 nucleotides are TGCAGTGCTAGAGATCTCCAGAACGAAGCTTTCTTT. The rearrangement links TRBV20-1 to TRBJ1-1; D uncertain. V lost 0 bases and J lost 8, with 10 bases in between. Per the germline V gene, CDR1 is DFQATT and CDR2 is SNEGSKA (reference sequence). The CDR3 sequence is 12 residues long.

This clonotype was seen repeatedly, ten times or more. The CDR3 DNA sequence: TGTGCCAGCTTTGCGGACAGGGGCTATGGCTACACCTTC. Residues: CASFADRGYGYTF. The chain carries TRBV18 and TRBJ1-2; 9 bases are a match to TRBD1. CDR3 length: 13 amino acids. Looked up from germline, CDR1 is KGHSH and CDR2 is LQKENI. Germline trimming cut 7 bases from V and 4 bases from J; bases unmatched to any gene: 4.

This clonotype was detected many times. CDR3 DNA: TGTGCCAGCAGACAAACTAGCGGCAGCTCCTACGAGCAGTACTTC. It is translated as CASRQTSGSSYEQYF. The rearrangement joins TRBV12-3 or TRBV12-4 to TRBJ2-7; 8 nucleotides match TRBD2. V gave up 6 bases and J gave up 0 bases; unmatched junction bases: 7. The CDR3 loop spans 15 amino acids.

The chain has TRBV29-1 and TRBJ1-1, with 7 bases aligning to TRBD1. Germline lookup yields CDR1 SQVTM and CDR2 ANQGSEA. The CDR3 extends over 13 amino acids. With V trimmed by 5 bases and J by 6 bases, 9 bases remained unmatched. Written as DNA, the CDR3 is TGCAGCGTTTTGCAGGGGGTGGGAGCTGAAGCTTTCTTT. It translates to CSVLQGVGAEAFF.

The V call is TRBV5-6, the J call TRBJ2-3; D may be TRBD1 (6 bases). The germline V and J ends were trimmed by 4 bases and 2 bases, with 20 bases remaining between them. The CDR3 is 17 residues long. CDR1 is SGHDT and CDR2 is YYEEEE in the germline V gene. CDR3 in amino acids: CASSRIDGQSYTDTQYF. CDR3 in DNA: TGTGCCAGCAGCCGCATCGATGGACAGTCGTACACAGATACGCAGTATTTT.

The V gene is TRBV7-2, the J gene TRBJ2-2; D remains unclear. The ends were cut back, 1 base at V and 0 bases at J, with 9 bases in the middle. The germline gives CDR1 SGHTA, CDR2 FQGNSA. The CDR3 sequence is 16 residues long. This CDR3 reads CASSLEGQANTGELFF. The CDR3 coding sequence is TGTGCCAGCAGCTTAGAAGGGCAGGCGAACACCGGGGAGCTGTTTTTT.

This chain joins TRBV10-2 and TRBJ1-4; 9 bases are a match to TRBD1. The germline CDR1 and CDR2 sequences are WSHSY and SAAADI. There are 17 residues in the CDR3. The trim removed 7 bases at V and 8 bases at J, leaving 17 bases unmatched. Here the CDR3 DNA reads TGCGCCAGCATGGAAAGGACAGGGGCCCGGGGAGAGGAAAAACTGTTTTTT. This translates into CASMERTGARGEEKLFF.

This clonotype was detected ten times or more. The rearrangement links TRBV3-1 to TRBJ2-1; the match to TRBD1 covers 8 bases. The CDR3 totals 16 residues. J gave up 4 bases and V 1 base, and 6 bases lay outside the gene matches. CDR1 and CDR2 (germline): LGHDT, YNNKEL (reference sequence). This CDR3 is CASSQGVRGPYNEQFF. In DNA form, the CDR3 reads TGTGCCAGCAGCCAAGGTGTCAGGGGGCCGTACAATGAGCAGTTCTTC.